This TCR beta chain was obtained from a study of T cell repertoires in cytomegalovirus infection. Study context: CMV infection and matching HLA type were both indicated by public TCR beta signatures. Findings and caveats of the study: The study identified carriers of CMV plus the relevant HLA from cumulative public TCR beta family frequency. HLA-C-restricted CMV clonotypes gave the most frequent clonotype in two of eight donors.

MiXCR, run by TCRdb on the reads, gives a single entry per CDR3 protein. The data hold fewer than 900,000 distinct CDR3 sequences, with just under 30% observed a single time. V was clipped by 3 bases and J by 1 base; unmatched bases: 6. This CDR3 comprises 15 residues. Germline CDR1 reads SGHDT; CDR2 reads YYEEEE. A word on this clonotype: Its antigen is not known.

The rearrangement joins TRBV5-6 to TRBJ1-1, with TRBD1 matching 7 bases. The source material was cultured CD8+ T cells from PBMCs, sampled from culture after CMV antigen stimulation. The receptor comes from a human donor in good health (CMV status not recorded). Some clones in this sample may be carry-over from other donors' samples. CDR3 coding DNA: TGTGCCAGCAGCTCCCCGACAGGGCGGAACACTGAAGCTTTCTTT. It yields the protein CASSSPTGRNTEAFF.